Sequencing of this T cell receptor beta chain was carried out in a study of regulatory T cells in long-lasting Graves disease. As to time point: newly diagnosed GD, antithyroid drugs for less than 3 months. Extracted RNA from PBMCs served as the source of the TCR library. Xi'an, China, was home to the endocrinology department that provided patients. Both iRepertoire HTBI primers and Arm-PCR of CDR3 regions were used to build the TCR beta libraries. MiXCR was run by TCRdb on the multiplex PCR reads, yielding one entry per CDR3 protein. The sample holds roughly 560,000 distinct CDR3 sequences, approximately 12% seen once. This sample was also put to use in a study of T cells in Graves' hyperthyroidism and ophthalmopathy. That investigation notes: First-round RT-PCR of the TCR CDR3 relied on the HTBI primer set. Most thyroid clonotypes expanded above 0.001 were also detected in blood.

The source of this sequence is a woman aged 30 to 39 with Graves disease. Sequencing used peripheral blood mononuclear cells (PBMCs), obtained at new diagnosis, from a patient treated with antithyroid drugs.

CDR3 region: CASRKAAVMNTEAFF. As DNA, the CDR3 is TGTGCCAGCAGAAAGGCAGCCGTAATGAACACTGAAGCTTTCTTT. V is TRBV6-1 and J is TRBJ1-1, with D uncertain. Trimming took off 6 bases at V and 0 bases at J, with 14 bases between the two ends. The germline V gene encodes CDR1 MNHNS and CDR2 SASEGT. The length of the CDR3 is 15 residues.